One T cell receptor (beta chain) is described in this entry. This clone was seen once. Its antigen specificity is not known. Base quality data are lacking; no much larger clone is found one base away. This sample stems from a study of blood T cell repertoires in COVID-19 (dated by TCRdb to between 2020 and 2021). Regarding the study in general: Collaborator samples came from the United States, Italy and Spain and covered acute and convalescent phases of COVID-19. The prospective study material was composed of cDNA or gDNA derived from T cells, B-cell-depleted T cells, or PBMCs. Deeply sampled blood TCRbeta repertoires from subjects exposed to, actively infected with, or recovered from COVID-19 were included in the dataset. The repertoires were made available in a free public database intended to serve as a resource for research on the immune response to SARS-CoV-2. Samples came from the ongoing ImmuneRACE study (first 160 participants) plus 1,254 subjects from 6 global collaborators. A de-identified subject ID, COVID-19 status, age in years and sex were almost always included in the sample metadata. Where available, HLA class I and class II types were obtained from metadata supplied by the sample provider rather than from assay-based typing.

Enrolling through a virtual design, the prospective study's participants ranged in age from about 18 to 89 years and lived across about two dozen United States geographic areas. To assign participants to cohorts, the prospective study relied on clinical history that participants themselves reported in a screening survey and a study questionnaire. ImmuneRACE Cohort 3 recovered participants were defined by two consecutive negative NP/OP PCR tests, healthcare professional clearance, or symptom resolution. In the prospective study, whole blood, serum and a nasopharyngeal or oropharyngeal swab were collected from each participant by mobile phlebotomists. Additional blood draws and questionnaires over an approximately 2-month period could optionally be provided by prospective study participants. Prospective study blood samples were shipped either frozen or at room temperature before DNA extraction. Study-level results and caveats: How much clinical and demographic metadata was included differed by source and by participant, and the metadata was provided uncurated.

The CDR1 and CDR2 encoded by the germline V gene are MGHRA and YSYEKL. V ends up 1 base short and J 2 bases short, with an unmatched junction base count of 4. CDR3 length: 15 amino acids, cysteine to phenylalanine. This entry keeps only the CDR3 DNA: 45 bases, framed from base 1. TCRbeta CDR3 regions were amplified from genomic DNA by means of the immunoSEQ Assay, a bias-controlled multiplex PCR. Turning to the authors' computational methods: The number of nucleated cells in each sample was estimated by amplification of reference gene primers within the assay. To quantify the absolute abundance of each unique TCRbeta CDR3 rearrangement, sequence reads were collapsed and filtered. For each sample, productive Simpson clonality was calculated by taking the square root of Simpson's diversity index across productive rearrangements. TCRdb stores this immuneACCESS table with in-frame sequences only. Part of the clones is absent; in the studies checked, under half of the shortfall reflects unresolved V genes, and no reason is known for the rest. The V and J calls and clone size were taken over from that table, and D and trimming were inferred from the DNA. This sample holds a few hundred thousand clones; roughly 87% were observed only once. 3% of the sample is held by the ten biggest clonotypes.

The sequence joins TRBV4-1 to TRBJ2-7, with 8 middle bases fitting TRBD2. Sequences were obtained from PBMCs or T cells enriched from blood (not recorded which). This TCR was sampled from a woman aged 30 to 39 who had recovered from COVID-19. The CDR3: CASSQVDSGAYEQYF. Here is the DNA: TGCGCCAGCAGCCAAGTGGATAGCGGGGCCTACGAGCAGTACTTC.